The 22 T cell receptor beta chains reported below all come from one sample, sequenced in a study of high-grade serous ovarian cancer treatment subgroups. Assay used: immunoSEQ multiplex PCR; TCRdb lists only in-frame clones, some missing. This sample has 7,500 to 8,000 clones; about 66% occur once, and the top ten carry approximately 6.2%. The tumor samples were collected prior to definitive surgery or chemotherapy. Sequences were obtained from tumor tissue. The source of these receptors is a human donor with high-grade serous ovarian cancer.

This chain connects TRBV5-4 to TRBJ2-2; D unclear. The CDR3 sequence is 16 residues long. Trimming took 1 base from V and 0 from J, leaving 10 bases between them. Germline CDR1 and CDR2: SGHNT and YYREEE (reference sequence). CDR3 coding DNA: TGTGCCAGCAGCTTGAAGGCAGACGCGAACACCGGGGAGCTGTTTTTT. It yields the protein CASSLKADANTGELFF.

The rearrangement joins TRBV5-5 to TRBJ2-1; tentative D call: TRBD2 (6 bases). Deletions cut 7 bases from V and 7 bases from J, with 18 bases between. The germline gives CDR1 SGHKS, CDR2 YYEKEE (reference sequence). The CDR3 totals 14 residues. CDR3 in DNA: TGTGCCAGCGAATCGGGAGATGGTCATAATGAGCAGTTCTTC. This translates into CASESGDGHNEQFF. Looking up the rest from reference TRBV5-5 and TRBJ2-1 gives the full variable domain: DAGVTQSPTHLIKTRGQQVTLRCSPISGHKSVSWYQQVLGQGPQFIFQYYEKEERGRGNFPDRFSARQFPNYSSELNVNALLLGDSALYLCASESGDGHNEQFFGPGTRLTVL.

CDR3 protein: CASSLTQLNEKLFF. In DNA, the CDR3 is TGTGCCAGCAGCTTGACACAACTTAATGAAAAACTGTTTTTT. The chain combines TRBV5-8 with TRBJ1-4; the D is unclear. V lost 1 base and J lost 4, with 8 bases in between. CDR3 length: 14 amino acids. The germline CDR1 and CDR2 sequences are SGHTS and YDEGEE.

This clone was counted a few times. The sample contains more than one DNA sequence encoding this CDR3. CDR3 region: CASSRLAGGEQYF. DNA for the CDR3: TGTGCCAGCAGTAGACTAGCGGGAGGTGAGCAGTACTTC. The V and J genes are TRBV7-3 and TRBJ2-7; TRBD2 matches 13 bases. The CDR3 is 13 residues long. The germline V gene encodes CDR1 SGHTA and CDR2 FQGTGA. Trimming at V came to 6 bases and at J to 7 bases, leaving 3 bases not matched to a gene.

The chain joins TRBV11-1 to TRBJ1-1, with TRBD1 as a possible D gene (6 bases). CDR1 and CDR2 (germline): SGHAT, FQDESV (reference sequence). The CDR3 is made up of 14 amino acids. The germline V and J ends were trimmed by 3 bases and 5 bases, with 13 bases remaining between them. The CDR3, as DNA: TGTGCCAGCAGCTTGGGGGAAGGGGGGACTGAAGCTTTCTTT. Protein: CASSLGEGGTEAFF.

This chain joins TRBV7-8 and TRBJ2-2; D is possibly TRBD1 (6 bases). The CDR3 is 13 residues long. The V end was cut by 5 bases, the J end by 6 bases, with 10 bases between. CDR1 is SGHVS and CDR2 is FQNEAQ in the germline V gene. The CDR3 sequence: CASSVTGPGELFF. CDR3 nucleotides: TGTGCCAGCAGCGTTACAGGGCCCGGGGAGCTGTTTTTT.

The gene calls are TRBV5-1 and TRBJ1-2; D is undetermined. Trimming stripped 0 bases from V and 8 bases from J, with 8 bases between. Per the germline V gene, CDR1 is SGHRS and CDR2 is YFSETQ. The CDR3 is 12 amino acids. DNA for the CDR3: TGCGCCAGCAGCTTGGCTGGTGGGGGCTACACCTTC. This translates into CASSLAGGGYTF.

The rearrangement uses TRBV5-5 and TRBJ1-1, with unresolved D. The V end lost 0 bases, the J end lost 2 bases, and 8 bases lay between the germline ends. This CDR3 is 14 amino acids long. CDR1 and CDR2 (germline): SGHKS, YYEKEE (reference sequence). The CDR3 protein is CASSLVAANTEAFF. CDR3 sequence (DNA): TGTGCCAGCAGCTTGGTTGCAGCAAACACTGAAGCTTTCTTT. The full variable domain, its missing parts supplied by reference TRBV5-5 and TRBJ1-1, is DAGVTQSPTHLIKTRGQQVTLRCSPISGHKSVSWYQQVLGQGPQFIFQYYEKEERGRGNFPDRFSARQFPNYSSELNVNALLLGDSALYLCASSLVAANTEAFFGQGTRLTVV.

The chain recombines TRBV28 with TRBJ2-3, with D maybe TRBD2 (6 bases). Trimming took 5 bases from V and 5 from J, leaving 17 bases between them. Germline CDR1 is MDHEN and CDR2 is SYDVKM. The CDR3 runs to 15 residues. The chain's CDR3 is CASSGRKNPGDTQYF. CDR3 coding DNA: TGTGCCAGCAGTGGGAGGAAAAACCCCGGAGATACGCAGTATTTT.

This chain joins TRBV6-6 and TRBJ2-2; TRBD2 matches at 8 bases. V dropped 6 bases and J dropped 1; count of bases not matched to a gene: 4. Germline V CDR1 and CDR2: MNHNY, SVGAGI (reference sequence). This CDR3 has 15 amino acids. The CDR3 protein is CASSPRGGNTGELFF. The CDR3 region has the DNA TGTGCCAGCAGCCCCCGGGGGGGGAACACCGGGGAGCTGTTTTTT.

The V and J genes are TRBV28 and TRBJ1-5, with TRBD1 matching 10 bases. J gave up 6 bases and V 6 bases, and 8 bases lay outside the gene matches. In germline, CDR1 is MDHEN, CDR2 SYDVKM. The CDR3 loop spans 15 amino acids. The CDR3 region is CASSPDRGQAQPQHF. DNA for the CDR3: TGTGCCAGCAGCCCCGACAGGGGGCAGGCTCAGCCCCAGCATTTT.

This chain uses TRBV27 with TRBJ1-6; D unresolved. Trimming took 6 bases from V and 6 from J, leaving 15 bases between them. This CDR3 region has 15 residues. Germline values: CDR1 MNHEY, CDR2 SMNVEV (reference sequence). CDR3 residues: CASRPQGQSNSPLHF. CDR3 nucleotides: TGTGCCAGCAGGCCTCAAGGGCAGAGTAATTCACCCCTCCACTTT.

This clone is classed as medium-sized. The rearrangement uses TRBV19 and TRBJ2-7; 8 bases map to TRBD2. Germline V lookup: CDR1 LNHDA, CDR2 SQIVND (reference sequence). This CDR3 has 15 amino acids. V trimming: 6 bases; J trimming: 6 bases; junction bases outside the gene matches: 13. The CDR3 reads CASSPQVSGAGEQYF. The CDR3 DNA follows: TGTGCCAGTAGCCCCCAGGTTAGCGGGGCCGGCGAGCAGTACTTC.

V and J are TRBV7-2 and TRBJ2-2; 8 bases are a match to TRBD1. V shed 6 bases, J shed 4 bases, and the junction held 4 bases outside the gene matches. CDR3 length: 14 residues. CDR1 is SGHTA and CDR2 is FQGNSA in the germline V gene. The CDR3 bases are TGTGCCAGCAGAGCCGACAGGGGCACCGGGGAGCTGTTTTTT. Its protein product is CASRADRGTGELFF.

The V and J genes are TRBV28 and TRBJ1-2, with 7 bases lining up with TRBD1. The V and J ends lost 4 bases and 1 base, in that order; junction bases with no gene match: 6. The CDR3 is 15 amino acids. Germline V gene sequence: CDR1 MDHEN, CDR2 SYDVKM. In DNA, the CDR3 is TGTGCCAGCAGTTCTCGGACAGGACTTAACTATGGCTACACCTTC. Amino acids: CASSSRTGLNYGYTF.

The chain recombines TRBV6-5 with TRBJ1-2; D gene ambiguous. Looked up from germline, CDR1 is MNHEY and CDR2 is SVGAGI. This CDR3 spans 13 amino acids. V lost 8 bases and J lost 1, with 11 bases in between. CDR3 sequence (DNA): TGTGCCAGCTCGTCGGGATTTAACTATGGCTACACCTTC. Translated: CASSSGFNYGYTF.

This chain joins TRBV9 and TRBJ2-1, with D unclear. V shed 2 bases and J shed 4 bases, with 13 bases lying between them. This CDR3 is built from 15 residues. CDR1 SGDLS and CDR2 YYNGEE come from the germline V gene. The CDR3 loop is CASSVRNGPYNEQFF. Here the CDR3 DNA reads TGTGCCAGCAGCGTTAGGAACGGGCCGTACAATGAGCAGTTCTTC. Together with reference TRBV9 and TRBJ2-1, the CDR3 gives the full variable domain: DSGVTQTPKHLITATGQRVTLRCSPRSGDLSVYWYQQSLDQGLQFLIQYYNGEERAKGNILERFSAQQFPDLHSELNLSSLELGDSALYFCASSVRNGPYNEQFFGPGTRLTVL.

This clone was seen a handful of times. The chain couples TRBV28 to TRBJ2-7; TRBD2 matches 8 bases. Germline CDR1 MDHEN, CDR2 SYDVKM. V lost 2 bases to trimming and J lost 2 bases; unmatched junction nucleotides: 5. This CDR3 region has 15 residues. The CDR3 DNA reads TGTGCCAGCAGTTTAATAACTAGCGGAACCTACGAGCAGTACTTC. Residues: CASSLITSGTYEQYF. The full variable domain, rest sourced from reference TRBV28 and TRBJ2-7, is DVKVTQSSRYLVKRTGEKVFLECVQDMDHENMFWYRQDPGLGLRLIYFSYDVKMKEKGDIPEGYSVSREKKERFSLILESASTNQTSMYLCASSLITSGTYEQYFGPGTRLTVT.

The table lists this clone with a few counts. The rearrangement joins TRBV6-5 to TRBJ2-7; D is undetermined. The V gene lost 8 bases and the J gene lost 6 bases, with 14 bases spanning the gap. This CDR3 has 12 amino acids. CDR1 MNHEY and CDR2 SVGAGI come from the germline V gene. The CDR3 spells CASGPGMGEQYF. DNA for the CDR3: TGTGCCAGCGGTCCCGGTATGGGCGAGCAGTACTTC.

CDR3 DNA sequence: TGTGCCAGCAGCCTCATCTCAACTAATGAAAAACTGTTTTTT. Protein: CASSLISTNEKLFF. The J gene is TRBJ1-4, the V gene TRBV7-9, with D hard to call. The V gene's germline CDR1 is SEHNR and CDR2 FQNEAQ (reference sequence). V dropped 5 bases and J dropped 0 bases, with 7 bases sitting between them. CDR3 length: 14 residues.

The gene calls are TRBV28 and TRBJ1-2; D gene uncertain. The CDR3 contains 14 residues. CDR1 is MDHEN, CDR2 SYDVKM, per germline. V was trimmed by 4 bases and J by 5 bases, leaving 14 bases between them. CDR3 amino acids: CASSYGRVWYGYTF. CDR3 coding DNA: TGTGCCAGCAGTTACGGGAGGGTGTGGTATGGCTACACCTTC.

The chain joins TRBV7-2 to TRBJ2-7; D could derive from TRBD1 or TRBD2 (6 bases each). Per germline, CDR1 SGHTA and CDR2 FQGNSA. V lost 5 bases, J lost 6 bases, and 17 bases lay in between. The CDR3 runs 14 residues. The CDR3 loop reads CASSRGPPAGEQYF. CDR3 nucleotide sequence: TGTGCCAGCAGCCGGGGGCCACCCGCGGGCGAGCAGTACTTC.